This T cell receptor (beta chain) was sequenced during a study of monozygotic twins with inflammatory bowel disease. It was roughly 3,500 ng of total RNA that each TCR library used. TCRdb processed the 5' RACE reads again and assigns one entry to each CDR3 protein, with no DNA. This sample contains 400,000 to 500,000 distinct CDR3 sequences. Germline V CDR1 and CDR2: SQVTM, ANQGSEA. CDR3 length: 13 residues. J is TRBJ2-7 and V is TRBV29-1; lacking DNA, the TRBD1 call made by TCRdb goes unchecked. Sequencing was carried out using blood. The source is a human donor with ulcerative colitis or Crohn's disease, or a healthy co-twin of an affected twin (not recorded which). CDR3 protein: CSVSRTGMNEQYF.